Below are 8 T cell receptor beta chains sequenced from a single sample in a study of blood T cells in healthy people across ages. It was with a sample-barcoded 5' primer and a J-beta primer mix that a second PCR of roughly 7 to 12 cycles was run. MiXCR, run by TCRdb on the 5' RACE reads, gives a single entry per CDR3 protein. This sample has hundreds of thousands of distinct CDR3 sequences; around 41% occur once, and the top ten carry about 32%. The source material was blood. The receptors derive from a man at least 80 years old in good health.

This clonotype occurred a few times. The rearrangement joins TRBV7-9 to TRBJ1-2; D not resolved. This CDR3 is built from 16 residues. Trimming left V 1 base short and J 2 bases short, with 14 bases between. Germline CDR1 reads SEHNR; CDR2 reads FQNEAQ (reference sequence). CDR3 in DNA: TGTGCCAGCAGCTTAGACGGAGGGCGAACGAACTATGGCTACACCTTC. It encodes CASSLDGGRTNYGYTF.

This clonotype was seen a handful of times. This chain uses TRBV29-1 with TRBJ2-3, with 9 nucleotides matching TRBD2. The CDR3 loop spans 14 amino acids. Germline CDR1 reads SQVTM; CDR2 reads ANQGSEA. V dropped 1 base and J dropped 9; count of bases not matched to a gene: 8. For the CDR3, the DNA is TGCAGCGTTGAAGGGCTAGCGGGAAGGGGGACGCAGTATTTT. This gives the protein CSVEGLAGRGTQYF.

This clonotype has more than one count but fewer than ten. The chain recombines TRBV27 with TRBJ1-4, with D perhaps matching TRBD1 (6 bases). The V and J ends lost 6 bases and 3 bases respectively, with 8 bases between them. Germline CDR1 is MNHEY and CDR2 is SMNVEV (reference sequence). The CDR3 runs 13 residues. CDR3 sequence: CASSRTANEKLFF. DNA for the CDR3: TGTGCCAGCAGCAGGACAGCTAATGAAAAACTGTTTTTT.

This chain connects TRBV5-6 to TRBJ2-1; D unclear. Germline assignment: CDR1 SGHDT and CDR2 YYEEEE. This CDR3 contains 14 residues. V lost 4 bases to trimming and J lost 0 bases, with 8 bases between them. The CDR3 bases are TGTGCCAGCAGCGTGCCGAGCTCCTACAATGAGCAGTTCTTC. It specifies CASSVPSSYNEQFF.

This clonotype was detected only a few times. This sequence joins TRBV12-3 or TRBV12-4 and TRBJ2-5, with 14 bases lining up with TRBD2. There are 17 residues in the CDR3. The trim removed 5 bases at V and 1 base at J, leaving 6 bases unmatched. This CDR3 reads CASSPTGLAGGQETQYF. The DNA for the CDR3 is TGTGCCAGCAGTCCCACCGGACTAGCGGGGGGCCAAGAGACCCAGTACTTC.

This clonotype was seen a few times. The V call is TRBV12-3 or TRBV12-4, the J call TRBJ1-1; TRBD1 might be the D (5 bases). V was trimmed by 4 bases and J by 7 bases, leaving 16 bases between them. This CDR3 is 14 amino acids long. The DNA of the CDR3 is TGTGCCAGCAGTTCTTCTAAGGGAGGGGTTGAAGCTTTCTTT. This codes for CASSSSKGGVEAFF.

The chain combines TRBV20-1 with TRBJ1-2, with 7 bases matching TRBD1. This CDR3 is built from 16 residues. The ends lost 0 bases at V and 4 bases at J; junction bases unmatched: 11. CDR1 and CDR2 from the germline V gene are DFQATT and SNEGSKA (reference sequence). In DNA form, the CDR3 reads TGCAGTGCTAGAGATCCAGGCAGGGGGGTTGGCTATGGCTACACCTTC. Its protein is CSARDPGRGVGYGYTF.

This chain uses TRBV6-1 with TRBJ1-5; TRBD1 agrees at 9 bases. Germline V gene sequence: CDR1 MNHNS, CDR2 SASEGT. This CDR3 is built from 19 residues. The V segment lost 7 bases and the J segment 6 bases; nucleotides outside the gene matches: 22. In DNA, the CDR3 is TGTGCCAGCATCAACGGGCGGGGACAGGGCCTCTGTGGTTGTCAGCCCCAGCATTTT. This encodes CASINGRGQGLCGCQPQHF.